This T cell receptor beta chain stems from a study of CD4 T cells in relation to SARS-CoV-2 and coronaviruses. Study findings and constraints: No donor gave both pre-pandemic and post-infection samples.

Before the COVID-19 pandemic, during about 2010-2018, CD4+ T cells were taken from unexposed donors. The cells were cultured for over eight days before CD4+ T cells were isolated. TCRdb's table, derived via immunoSEQ multiplex PCR, lists solely in-frame clones and lacks some. The sample includes roughly 30,000 clones, around 78% of them seen just once. The CDR3 is 15 amino acids. V was cut by 3 bases and J by 2 bases, with 14 bases left in between. CDR1 and CDR2 from the germline V gene are SNHLY and FYNNEI. Turning to this clone: Its specificity is unknown.

The TCR was taken from a human donor in good health. The V gene is TRBV2, the J gene TRBJ2-7; D call uncertain. The sample comprised CD4+ T cells from PBMCs, cultured in vitro. The CDR3 sequence is CASSEFSGSTYEQYF. The CDR3 DNA follows: TGTGCCAGCAGTGAGTTTTCGGGCTCAACCTACGAGCAGTACTTC.